The rows below give T cell receptor beta chains drawn from one sample of a study of blood T cells in healthy people across ages. A single record per CDR3 protein comes from TCRdb applying MiXCR to the 5' RACE reads. In the table there are roughly 800,000 distinct CDR3 sequences, around a quarter of which are singletons. These data are also associated with another study on T cells of mothers and their children.

Input material: blood. The source is a boy under 18 in good health. The CDR3 runs from the conserved cysteine through the conserved F or W. D genes are given only for firm matches. Size tells how often a clone was seen (once, few, many) or the class of an expanded clone, and some rows leave it out.

-	TRBV5-1	-	TRBJ2-1	CASSLNQLGEQFF	TGCGCCAGCAGCTTGAATCAGCTCGGTGAGCAGTTCTTC
few	TRBV12-3/TRBV12-4	TRBD2	TRBJ2-5	CASSEGLAGGRRETQYF	TGTGCCAGCAGCGAGGGACTAGCGGGGGGGCGTAGAGAGACCCAGTACTTC
few	TRBV28	-	TRBJ2-4	CASSSSGAKNIQYF	TGTGCCAGCAGTTCCTCGGGGGCCAAAAACATTCAGTACTTC
few	TRBV7-3	TRBD2	TRBJ2-3	CASSLGGEDTQYF	TGTGCCAGCAGCTTGGGAGGGGAGGATACGCAGTATTTT
-	TRBV11-2	TRBD1	TRBJ2-7	CASSAPGTGTYEQYF	TGTGCCAGCAGCGCACCCGGGACAGGCACTTACGAGCAGTACTTC
few	TRBV5-5	-	TRBJ2-7	CASSVTRASYEQYF	TGTGCCAGCAGCGTCACTCGGGCCTCCTACGAGCAGTACTTC
few	TRBV29-1	-	TRBJ1-4	CSVGIATNEKLFF	TGCAGCGTCGGCATTGCAACTAATGAAAAACTGTTTTTT
few	TRBV6-1	-	TRBJ1-4	CASSEAGVGWGNEKLFF	TGTGCCAGCAGTGAAGCAGGTGTGGGGTGGGGAAATGAAAAACTGTTTTTT
-	TRBV7-9	TRBD2	TRBJ2-2	CASRFATSGPGELFF	TGTGCCAGCAGATTTGCGACTAGCGGCCCCGGGGAGCTGTTTTTT
-	TRBV12-3/TRBV12-4	TRBD1	TRBJ1-5	CASSHRTGFDQPQHF	TGTGCCAGCAGCCACCGGACAGGGTTTGATCAGCCCCAGCATTTT
few	TRBV28	-	TRBJ2-5	CASSRPGTHEFF	TGTGCCAGCAGCCGGCCGGGGACCCATGAATTCTTC
-	TRBV2	-	TRBJ1-1	CASSARGEGEAFF	TGTGCCAGCAGCGCGCGAGGGGAGGGTGAAGCTTTCTTT
many	TRBV29-1	TRBD1	TRBJ1-5	CSVGQGLGQPQHF	TGCAGCGTCGGACAGGGGTTAGGTCAGCCCCAGCATTTT
-	TRBV7-8	-	TRBJ2-5	CASSLDGARKGTQYF	TGTGCCAGCAGCTTAGATGGCGCTAGAAAGGGGACCCAGTACTTC
few	TRBV29-1	-	TRBJ2-3	CSVEGGLRTDTQYF	TGCAGCGTTGAAGGGGGTCTAAGGACAGATACGCAGTATTTT
few	TRBV7-9	TRBD1	TRBJ1-2	CASETGLYGYTF	TGTGCCAGCGAGACAGGGCTCTATGGCTACACCTTC
-	TRBV5-1	-	TRBJ2-3	CASSLEVTDTQCF	TGCGCCAGCAGCTTGGAGGTCACAGATACGCAGTGTTTT
-	TRBV5-1	-	TRBJ2-4	CASSWGSRDTHIAKNIQYF	TGCGCCAGCAGCTGGGGGTCCCGGGACACTCATATAGCCAAAAACATTCAGTACTTC
few	TRBV29-1	-	TRBJ1-4	CSVEPRLGEKLFF	TGCAGCGTTGAGCCGCGACTCGGGGAAAAACTGTTTTTT
once	TRBV7-2	-	TRBJ2-5	CACSSSGAGETQYF	TGTGCCTGCAGCTCCTCGGGGGCCGGGGAGACCCAGTACTTC
few	TRBV29-1	TRBD2	TRBJ2-5	CSVDLAGGVETQHF	TGCAGCGTTGATCTAGCGGGGGGTGTAGAGACCCAGCACTTC
-	TRBV5-1	-	TRBJ1-1	CASSLAGRYPNTEAFF	TGCGCCAGCAGCTTGGCGGGACGGTACCCGAACACTGAAGCTTTCTTT
few	TRBV5-1	-	TRBJ2-3	CASSLDDRTDTQYF	TGCGCCAGCAGCCTCGACGACAGAACAGATACGCAGTATTTT
-	TRBV10-3	-	TRBJ2-2	CAIMGGLGSTNTGELFF	TGTGCCATCATGGGGGGGCTCGGCTCGACTAACACCGGGGAGCTGTTTTTT
few	TRBV12-3/TRBV12-4	-	TRBJ1-2	CASSLGQAPLYGYTF	TGTGCCAGCAGTTTGGGTCAGGCCCCCCTCTATGGCTACACCTTC
-	TRBV29-1	-	TRBJ1-4	CSVRGETPFATNEKLFF	TGCAGCGTTAGGGGGGAGACACCTTTCGCAACTAATGAAAAACTGTTTTTT
few	TRBV20-1	TRBD1	TRBJ2-7	CSANPDRGSFEQYF	TGCAGTGCTAACCCGGACAGGGGTTCGTTCGAGCAGTACTTC
-	TRBV7-3	-	TRBJ2-1	CASSSSGSSSYNEQFF	TGTGCCAGCAGCTCCTCCGGGTCGAGCTCCTACAATGAGCAGTTCTTC
few	TRBV9	-	TRBJ1-6	CASSLTDMDDSPLHF	TGTGCCAGCAGCCTTACGGACATGGACGATTCACCCCTCCACTTT
few	TRBV6-1	-	TRBJ2-7	CASSSGASGSYEQYF	TGTGCCAGCAGTTCGGGGGCTAGCGGCTCCTACGAGCAGTACTTC
many	TRBV6-5	-	TRBJ1-1	CASSGRQYTEAFF	TGTGCCAGCAGTGGGCGACAGTACACTGAAGCTTTCTTT
few	TRBV7-2	TRBD1	TRBJ2-3	CGVGTGTDTQYF	TGTGGTGTGGGGACAGGGACAGATACGCAGTATTTT
-	TRBV20-1	-	TRBJ1-1	CSARVLGPEAFF	TGCAGTGCTAGAGTCCTCGGCCCTGAAGCTTTCTTT
-	TRBV6-5	TRBD2	TRBJ2-4	CASRPGLAVNIQYF	TGTGCCAGCAGACCGGGACTAGCGGTAAACATTCAGTACTTC
few	TRBV6-5	-	TRBJ2-2	CATQNTGELFF	TGTGCCACCCAGAACACCGGGGAGCTGTTTTTT
-	TRBV18	-	TRBJ1-5	CASSPLQWQPQHF	TGTGCCAGCTCACCTCTCCAGTGGCAGCCCCAGCATTTT
-	TRBV7-9	TRBD2	TRBJ2-1	CASSLYAGTSGGLGEQFF	TGTGCCAGCAGCTTGTATGCCGGGACTAGCGGGGGGTTGGGTGAGCAGTTCTTC
few	TRBV10-3	-	TRBJ1-4	CAISESDTPPRGEKLFF	TGTGCCATCAGTGAGTCGGACACTCCGCCGAGAGGTGAAAAACTGTTTTTT
few	TRBV20-1	-	TRBJ2-6	CSARIGTKGMAGANVLTF	TGCAGTGCTAGAATAGGGACCAAGGGAATGGCTGGGGCCAACGTCCTGACTTTC
-	TRBV6-2/TRBV6-3	-	TRBJ2-3	CASIPAVSTDTQYF	TGTGCCAGCATTCCAGCGGTAAGCACAGATACGCAGTATTTT
-	TRBV6-6	TRBD2	TRBJ2-5	CASSYPARLARETQYF	TGTGCCAGCAGTTACCCAGCAAGACTAGCAAGAGAGACCCAGTACTTC